These 17 T cell receptor beta chains were sequenced from one sample in a study of OX40 agonist ivuxolimab in advanced cancers. Some clones are missing from TCRdb's copy, which holds only in-frame ones; the method was immunoSEQ multiplex PCR. The sample gives tens of thousands of clones, 70% to 90% of which show up once; 0.6% to 0.8% is in the top ten. Sequencing was performed on CD4+ or CD8+ T cells sorted from blood, taken in a trial of the OX40 agonist ivuxolimab. The receptors were sampled from an adult with an advanced solid tumor such as melanoma, head and neck, liver or kidney cancer.

This rearrangement joins TRBV14 to TRBJ2-2, with 7 bases fitting TRBD2. The CDR3 is 15 residues long. V dropped 4 bases and J dropped 0; count of bases not matched to a gene: 2. Germline V gene data show CDR1 as SGHDN and CDR2 as FVKESK. The CDR3 bases are TGTGCCAGCAGCCTTGGACTAGCGAACACCGGGGAGCTGTTTTTT. As protein: CASSLGLANTGELFF.

The sample holds a few counts of this clone. V is TRBV4-1 and J is TRBJ2-7; possible D gene TRBD1, 6 bases. V lost 3 bases, J lost 2 bases, and 14 bases lay in between. The CDR3 is 15 residues long. Germline CDR1 MGHRA, CDR2 YSYEKL. The CDR3 DNA is TGCGCCAGCAGCCAGACGGACACAGGGACCTACGAGCAGTACTTC. It is translated as CASSQTDTGTYEQYF.

The chain recombines TRBV2 with TRBJ2-7; TRBD1 agrees at 9 bases. With 6 bases clipped from V and 2 bases from J, the junction kept 5 bases outside the gene matches. This CDR3 contains 14 residues. Germline loops: CDR1 SNHLY, CDR2 FYNNEI. CDR3 sequence reads: CASRKGQGTYEQYF. DNA of the CDR3: TGTGCCAGCAGGAAGGGACAGGGAACCTACGAGCAGTACTTC.

V gene TRBV29-1 combines with J gene TRBJ1-2; no clear D. This CDR3 region has 12 residues. V was shortened by 4 bases and J by 0 bases, with 6 bases between the two germline ends. Germline CDR1 is SQVTM and CDR2 is ANQGSEA. The CDR3 coding sequence is TGCAGCGTTGGTCAGACTAACTATGGCTACACCTTC. Translating gives CSVGQTNYGYTF.

The CDR3 reads CASSYFASGGPYEQYF. CDR3 nucleotide sequence: TGTGCCAGCAGTTACTTCGCTAGCGGGGGGCCGTACGAGCAGTACTTC. V is TRBV6-5 and J is TRBJ2-7; TRBD2 aligns across 11 bases. Germline V lookup: CDR1 MNHEY, CDR2 SVGAGI. This CDR3 comprises 16 residues. V shed 1 base, J shed 4 bases, and the junction held 6 bases outside the gene matches.

This chain joins TRBV2 and TRBJ2-3; D is possibly TRBD1 (5 bases). Germline lookup yields CDR1 SNHLY and CDR2 FYNNEI. Trimming took 7 bases from V and 1 from J, leaving 9 bases between them. The CDR3 runs 13 residues. The CDR3 is CASISRGTDTQYF. The CDR3 nucleotides are TGTGCCAGCATTAGCAGGGGCACAGATACGCAGTATTTT.

The CDR3 nucleotides read TGTGCCAGTAGTAACTTAGAAAAACTGTTTTTT. This sequence encodes CASSNLEKLFF. The chain has TRBV19 and TRBJ1-4, with D hard to call. Per the germline V gene, CDR1 is LNHDA and CDR2 is SQIVND (reference sequence). The length of the CDR3 is 11 residues. Trimming stripped 4 bases from V and 8 bases from J, with 5 bases between.

V usage is TRBV19 and J usage is TRBJ1-6; 9 bases fit TRBD1. CDR1 is LNHDA and CDR2 is SQIVND in the germline V gene (reference sequence). Trimming at V came to 4 bases and at J to 8 bases, leaving 3 bases not matched to a gene. There are 14 residues in the CDR3. Written as DNA, the CDR3 is TGTGCCAGTAGTAGGGACAGGGTCGATTCACCCCTCCACTTT. Protein sequence: CASSRDRVDSPLHF.

The chain has TRBV29-1 and TRBJ1-2, with 8 bases lining up with TRBD1. Trimming took 7 bases from V and 4 from J; bases not matched to a gene: 8. This CDR3 region has 13 residues. Germline V gene data show CDR1 as SQVTM and CDR2 as ANQGSEA. The CDR3 region is CSAWTGSPYGYTF. DNA of the CDR3: TGCAGCGCCTGGACAGGGTCCCCCTATGGCTACACCTTC.

For this clone: Other DNA sequences from this sample encode an identical CDR3 as well. V and J are TRBV5-1 and TRBJ1-6; D call uncertain. This CDR3 region has 15 residues. Germline V gene data show CDR1 as SGHRS and CDR2 as YFSETQ. V lost 4 bases, J lost 5 bases, and 13 bases lay in between. Here the CDR3 reads CASSLGWQHNSPLHF. The CDR3 DNA follows: TGCGCCAGCAGCCTGGGGTGGCAACATAATTCACCCCTCCACTTT.

CDR3 sequence (DNA): TGTGCCAGCAGCGATCTTGGGGCAGAGGCCTCCTACGAGCAGTACTTC. It codes for CASSDLGAEASYEQYF. The chain combines TRBV28 with TRBJ2-7; possible D gene TRBD1, 5 bases. The CDR3 runs to 16 residues. The germline V gene has CDR1 MDHEN and CDR2 SYDVKM. The V gene lost 6 bases and the J gene lost 0 bases, with 18 bases spanning the gap.

The chain carries TRBV2 and TRBJ1-1; TRBD1 aligns across 10 bases. V dropped 7 bases and J dropped 7; count of bases not matched to a gene: 6. The CDR3 has 13 residues. Looked up from germline, CDR1 is SNHLY and CDR2 is FYNNEI. The CDR3 DNA is TGTGCCAGCATCCGGGACAGGGGAGATGAAGCTTTCTTT. Translated, it gives CASIRDRGDEAFF.

This chain links TRBV6-5 with TRBJ2-7, with D perhaps matching TRBD2 (5 bases). Trimming removed 7 bases from V and 0 bases from J, with 13 bases in between. The V gene's germline CDR1 is MNHEY and CDR2 SVGAGI. This CDR3 spans 14 amino acids. The CDR3 DNA follows: TGTGCCAGCAAGTCGTCCGGGAACTCCTACGAGCAGTACTTC. This encodes CASKSSGNSYEQYF.

This chain connects TRBV2 to TRBJ2-3; tentative D call: TRBD2 (7 bases). The CDR3 is 13 residues long. CDR1 is SNHLY, CDR2 FYNNEI, per germline. V lost 4 bases to trimming and J lost 5 bases, with 10 bases between them. The CDR3 bases are TGTGCCAGCAGTGGGGGGGGCGTAGATACGCAGTATTTT. Translated: CASSGGGVDTQYF.

The J gene is TRBJ1-2, the V gene TRBV7-2; D uncertain. CDR1 is SGHTA, CDR2 FQGNSA, per germline. V was pared by 4 bases and J by 4 bases, with 10 bases between. CDR3 length: 13 residues. The CDR3 nucleotides are TGTGCCAGCAGCTGGACGGACTTCTATGGCTACACCTTC. This encodes CASSWTDFYGYTF.

The V gene is TRBV9, the J gene TRBJ2-5; possibly TRBD2 for D (6 bases). The CDR3 extends over 15 amino acids. Germline CDR1 SGDLS, CDR2 YYNGEE. Trimming removed 2 bases at V and 1 base at J, with 12 bases between. As DNA, the CDR3 is TGTGCCAGCAGCGTTGGCGGGACCCGCCAAGAGACCCAGTACTTC. Protein product: CASSVGGTRQETQYF. The full variable domain, in which reference TRBV9 and TRBJ2-5 provide the parts outside the CDR3, is DSGVTQTPKHLITATGQRVTLRCSPRSGDLSVYWYQQSLDQGLQFLIQYYNGEERAKGNILERFSAQQFPDLHSELNLSSLELGDSALYFCASSVGGTRQETQYFGPGTRLLVL.

This chain links TRBV6-4 with TRBJ1-6, with TRBD1 as a possible D gene (5 bases). Germline V gives CDR1 MRHNA, CDR2 SNTAGT. Trimming stripped 2 bases from V and 10 bases from J, with 15 bases between. The CDR3 has 15 residues. The CDR3 coding sequence is TGTGCCAGCAGTGACCTTTCCTTGGGGGGATCACCCCTCCACTTT. Protein sequence: CASSDLSLGGSPLHF.